This TCR beta chain was obtained from a study of CD8 T cells in Susac syndrome. Reverse transcription used 0.5 to 1 ug RNA and random hexamers. In TCRdb, the immunoSEQ multiplex PCR reads were re-called with MiXCR into one record per CDR3 protein. Found here are about 160,000 distinct CDR3 sequences, around 96% of them singletons; the top ten hold around 0.13%. Sequencing of TCR beta was performed on blood CD8+ T cells and on blood CD4+ T cells. The V end was cut by 7 bases, the J end by 0 bases, with 13 bases between. Germline CDR1 is SQVTM and CDR2 is ANQGSEA. The CDR3 sequence is 14 residues long. This TCR came from a human donor with Susac syndrome. Material for sequencing was CD4+ T cells from PBMCs. The chain joins TRBV29-1 to TRBJ1-3; D is uncertain. The DNA of the CDR3 is TGCAGCGCCTTACTACCATACTCTGGAAACACCATATATTTT. Its translation is CSALLPYSGNTIYF. The full variable domain, in which reference TRBV29-1 and TRBJ1-3 provide the parts outside the CDR3, is SAVISQKPSRDICQRGTSLTIQCQVDSQVTMMFWYRQQPGQSLTLIATANQGSEATYESGFVIDKFPISRPNLTFSTLTVSNMSPEDSSIYLCSALLPYSGNTIYFGEGSWLTVV.